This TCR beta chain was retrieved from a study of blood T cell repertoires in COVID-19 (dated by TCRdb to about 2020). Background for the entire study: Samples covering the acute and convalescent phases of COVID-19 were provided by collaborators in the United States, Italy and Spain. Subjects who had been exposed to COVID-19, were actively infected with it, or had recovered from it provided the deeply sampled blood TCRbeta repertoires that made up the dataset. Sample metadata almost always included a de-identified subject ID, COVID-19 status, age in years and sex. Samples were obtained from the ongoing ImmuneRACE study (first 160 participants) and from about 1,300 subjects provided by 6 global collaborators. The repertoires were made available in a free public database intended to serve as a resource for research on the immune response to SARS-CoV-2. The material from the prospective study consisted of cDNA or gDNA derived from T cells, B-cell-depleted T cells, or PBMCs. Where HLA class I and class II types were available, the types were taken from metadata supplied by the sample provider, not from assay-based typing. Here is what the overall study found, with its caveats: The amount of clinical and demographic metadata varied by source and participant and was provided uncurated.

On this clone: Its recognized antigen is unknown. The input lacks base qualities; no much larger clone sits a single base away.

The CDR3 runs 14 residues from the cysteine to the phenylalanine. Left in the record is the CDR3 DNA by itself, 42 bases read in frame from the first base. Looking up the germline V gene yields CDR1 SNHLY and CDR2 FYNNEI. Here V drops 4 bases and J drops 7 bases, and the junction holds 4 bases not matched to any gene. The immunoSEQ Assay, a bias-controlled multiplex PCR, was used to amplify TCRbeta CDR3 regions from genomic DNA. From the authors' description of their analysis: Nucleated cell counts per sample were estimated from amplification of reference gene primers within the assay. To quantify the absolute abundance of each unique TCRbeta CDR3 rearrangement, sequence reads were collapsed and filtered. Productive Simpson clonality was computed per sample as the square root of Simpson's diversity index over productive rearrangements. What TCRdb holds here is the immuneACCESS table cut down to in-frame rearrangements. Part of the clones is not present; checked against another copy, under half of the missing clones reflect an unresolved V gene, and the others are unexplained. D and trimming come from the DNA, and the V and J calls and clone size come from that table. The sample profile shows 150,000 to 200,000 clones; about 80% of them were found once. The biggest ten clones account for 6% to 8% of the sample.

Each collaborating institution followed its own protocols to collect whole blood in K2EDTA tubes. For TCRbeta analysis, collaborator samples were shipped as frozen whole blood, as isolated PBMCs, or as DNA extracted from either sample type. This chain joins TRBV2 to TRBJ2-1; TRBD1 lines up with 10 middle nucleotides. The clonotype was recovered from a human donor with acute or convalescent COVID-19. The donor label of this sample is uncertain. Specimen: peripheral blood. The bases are TGTGCCAGCAGTGCCCCGGGACAGGGGAATGAGCAGTTCTTC. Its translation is CASSAPGQGNEQFF.